A single sample is the source of the 20 T cell receptor beta chains below, sequenced in a study of cytomegalovirus exposure and HLA in healthy donors (dated by TCRdb to 2015 to 2018). Library creation used the immunoSEQ multiplex PCR assay. The multiplex PCR relied on a mix of 60 forward primers for TCR Vbeta segments and 13 reverse primers for TCR Jbeta segments. TCRdb took over this immuneACCESS table, retaining in-frame rearrangements with V and J assigned. Such tables are incomplete; in checked studies, under half of the missing clones stem from an unresolved V gene, and the remainder is unexplained. The table held for this sample gives under 60,000 clones. The leading ten clones occupy over 9% of the sample. The source material was PBMCs. The receptors shown here come from a woman in her twenties or thirties in good health and CMV-seropositive.

This chain uses TRBV4-1 with TRBJ1-1; tentative D call: TRBD1 (5 bases). Germline CDR1 is MGHRA and CDR2 is YSYEKL. The CDR3 contains 14 residues. Trimming pared 3 bases from V and 1 base from J, leaving 9 bases between. In DNA, the CDR3 is TGCGCCAGCAGCCACCATACAGGGAACACTGAAGCTTTCTTT. It specifies CASSHHTGNTEAFF.

The rearrangement joins TRBV25-1 to TRBJ2-1; 10 nucleotides agree with TRBD2. The CDR3 runs 16 residues. Germline lookup yields CDR1 MGHDK and CDR2 SYGVNS. V trimming: 0 bases; J trimming: 6 bases; junction bases outside the gene matches: 5. CDR3: CASSEYLAGDLNEQFF. CDR3 sequence (DNA): TGTGCCAGCAGTGAATACCTAGCGGGAGATCTCAATGAGCAGTTCTTC.

The CDR3 nucleotides read TGTGCCAGCAGTTCCCAACAGGGGCTCCTTGATACGCAGTATTTT. Protein: CASSSQQGLLDTQYF. The V call is TRBV6-5, the J call TRBJ2-3, with TRBD1 matching over 7 bases. CDR1 and CDR2 from the germline V gene are MNHEY and SVGAGI. The CDR3 length is 15 residues. V lost 4 bases to trimming and J lost 6 bases; unmatched junction nucleotides: 10.

This chain joins TRBV2 and TRBJ2-5; 7 bases are a match to TRBD1. J gave up 2 bases and V 7 bases, and 10 bases lay outside the gene matches. The germline V gene encodes CDR1 SNHLY and CDR2 FYNNEI. The CDR3 has 15 amino acids. CDR3 protein: CASKGAVQSQETQYF. CDR3 DNA sequence: TGTGCCAGCAAGGGGGCGGTTCAGAGTCAAGAGACCCAGTACTTC.

The V call is TRBV18, the J call TRBJ2-7; tentative D call: TRBD2 (5 bases). The CDR3 is 12 residues long. V was pared by 3 bases and J by 7 bases, with 10 bases between. Germline-derived CDR1 and CDR2 are KGHSH and LQKENI. Here the CDR3 reads CASSPGAREQYF. CDR3 nucleotides: TGTGCCAGCTCACCGGGAGCTCGGGAGCAGTACTTC.

The genes are TRBV11-1 and TRBJ2-7; TRBD1 matches at 9 bases. Germline V lookup: CDR1 SGHAT, CDR2 FQDESV (reference sequence). The CDR3 contains 16 residues. V shed 5 bases, J shed 4 bases, and the junction held 12 bases outside the gene matches. CDR3 residues: CASSTQGTGGRYEQYF. The DNA for the CDR3 is TGTGCCAGCAGCACCCAGGGTACAGGGGGCCGTTACGAGCAGTACTTC.

This chain connects TRBV6-5 to TRBJ2-5; D is possibly TRBD2 (6 bases). Germline V gives CDR1 MNHEY, CDR2 SVGAGI. The CDR3 totals 14 residues. The V end lost 0 bases, the J end lost 5 bases, and 10 bases lay between the germline ends. The CDR3 DNA is TGTGCCAGCAGTTACTCAGAGGGGAGGGAGACCCAGTACTTC. It encodes CASSYSEGRETQYF.

Here the CDR3 reads CASSPGVTGELFF. The CDR3 DNA sequence: TGTGCCAGCTCACCTGGAGTAACCGGGGAGCTGTTTTTT. This chain joins TRBV18 and TRBJ2-2; no clear D. The CDR3 has 13 residues. The V gene's germline CDR1 is KGHSH and CDR2 LQKENI. Trimming cost V 3 bases and J 5 bases, with 7 bases left between them. The variable domain in full, completed from reference TRBV18 and TRBJ2-2, reads NAGVMQNPRHLVRRRGQEARLRCSPMKGHSHVYWYRQLPEEGLKFMVYLQKENIIDESGMPKERFSAEFPKEGPSILRIQQVVRGDSAAYFCASSPGVTGELFFGEGSRLTVL.

The chain is built from TRBV11-2 and TRBJ1-6, with D possibly being TRBD1 (6 bases). The V gene lost 5 bases and the J gene lost 0 bases, with 11 bases spanning the gap. The germline gives CDR1 SGHAT, CDR2 FQNNGV. The CDR3 is made up of 16 amino acids. The CDR3 nucleotides are TGTGCCAGCAGCCATGGACAGAGCTCCTATAATTCACCCCTCCACTTT. Encoded protein: CASSHGQSSYNSPLHF.

The J gene is TRBJ2-3, the V gene TRBV25-1; a weak D match, TRBD2 (6 bases). Looked up from germline, CDR1 is MGHDK and CDR2 is SYGVNS. Trimming stripped 0 bases from V and 6 bases from J, with 19 bases between. The CDR3 is made up of 17 amino acids. CDR3 sequence: CASSEYYPTGVSDTQYF. The CDR3 DNA sequence: TGTGCCAGCAGTGAATATTATCCGACGGGAGTATCGGATACGCAGTATTTT.

The chain uses TRBV30 and TRBJ1-2; 8 bases are shared with TRBD1. This CDR3 contains 13 residues. Germline lookup yields CDR1 GTSNPN and CDR2 SVGIG (reference sequence). J gave up 3 bases and V 3 bases, and 3 bases lay outside the gene matches. The CDR3 loop is CAWREQGDYGYTF. DNA for the CDR3: TGTGCCTGGAGAGAACAGGGGGACTATGGCTACACCTTC.

V and J are TRBV30 and TRBJ1-1, with 7 nucleotides matching TRBD1. The germline V gene encodes CDR1 GTSNPN and CDR2 SVGIG (reference sequence). The CDR3 is made up of 16 amino acids. J gave up 9 bases and V 0 bases, and 16 bases lay outside the gene matches. The CDR3 DNA follows: TGTGCCTGGAGTGTTTATTTAGGGACAGCGAGCGAGAAAGCTTTCTTT. Encoded protein: CAWSVYLGTASEKAFF.

The chain uses TRBV7-2 and TRBJ1-1; D may be TRBD1 (5 bases). Germline lookup yields CDR1 SGHTA and CDR2 FQGNSA. The V and J ends lost 3 bases and 0 bases respectively, with 11 bases between them. This CDR3 is 15 amino acids long. CDR3 residues: CASSFGGSMNTEAFF. CDR3 sequence (DNA): TGTGCCAGCAGCTTCGGGGGGTCCATGAACACTGAAGCTTTCTTT.

This chain links TRBV30 with TRBJ1-1, with D possibly matching TRBD1 (6 bases). Germline V gives CDR1 GTSNPN, CDR2 SVGIG (reference sequence). V was cut by 1 base and J by 0 bases, with 12 bases left in between. This CDR3 has 15 amino acids. The CDR3 loop is CAWSDLTGMNTEAFF. The CDR3 nucleotides read TGTGCCTGGAGTGATCTAACAGGGATGAACACTGAAGCTTTCTTT.

The chain uses TRBV5-1 and TRBJ1-1; D might be TRBD1 (6 bases). CDR3 size: 16 residues. Germline V CDR1 and CDR2: SGHRS, YFSETQ. The V end lost 0 bases, the J end lost 3 bases, and 15 bases lay between the germline ends. The CDR3 reads CASSLGWGRGDTEAFF. The CDR3 nucleotides are TGCGCCAGCAGCTTGGGCTGGGGCAGGGGAGACACTGAAGCTTTCTTT.

The chain joins TRBV19 to TRBJ1-5; D not resolved. Per the germline V gene, CDR1 is LNHDA and CDR2 is SQIVND (reference sequence). The CDR3 runs to 13 residues. Trimming took off 3 bases at V and 5 bases at J, with 8 bases between the two ends. In DNA form, the CDR3 reads TGTGCCAGTAGTATGGGCGGGGATCAGCCCCAGCATTTT. Protein sequence: CASSMGGDQPQHF.

The V and J genes are TRBV6-5 and TRBJ1-1; possibly TRBD1 for D (5 bases). Germline lookup yields CDR1 MNHEY and CDR2 SVGAGI. Trimming shortened V by 5 bases and J by 1 base, and 11 bases separated the two germline ends. The CDR3 spans 14 residues. The CDR3 DNA reads as TGTGCCAGCAGTGACCACAGGAAGAACACTGAAGCTTTCTTT. Translated: CASSDHRKNTEAFF.

The J gene is TRBJ2-1, the V gene TRBV7-8; the D is unclear. With 1 base removed from V and 7 bases from J, the gap between germline ends came to 8 bases. This CDR3 comprises 13 residues. Germline assignment: CDR1 SGHVS and CDR2 FQNEAQ. The CDR3 loop reads CASSLGFENEQFF. CDR3 bases: TGTGCCAGCAGCTTAGGTTTTGAGAATGAGCAGTTCTTC.

The chain joins TRBV30 to TRBJ2-5, with 8 bases that match TRBD1. The CDR3 totals 14 residues. Per the germline V gene, CDR1 is GTSNPN and CDR2 is SVGIG (reference sequence). With 2 bases clipped from V and 5 bases from J, the junction kept 7 bases outside the gene matches. The CDR3, as DNA: TGTGCCTGGAGTATGACAGGGGCCTTGGAGACCCAGTACTTC. Translating gives CAWSMTGALETQYF.

The chain carries TRBV5-1 and TRBJ2-3, with 11 positions matching TRBD2. The ends lost 0 bases at V and 3 bases at J; junction bases unmatched: 6. The CDR3 is 17 amino acids. Germline CDR1 reads SGHRS; CDR2 reads YFSETQ. CDR3: CASSLELAGEGTDTQYF. CDR3 coding DNA: TGCGCCAGCAGCTTGGAACTAGCGGGAGAGGGGACAGATACGCAGTATTTT.